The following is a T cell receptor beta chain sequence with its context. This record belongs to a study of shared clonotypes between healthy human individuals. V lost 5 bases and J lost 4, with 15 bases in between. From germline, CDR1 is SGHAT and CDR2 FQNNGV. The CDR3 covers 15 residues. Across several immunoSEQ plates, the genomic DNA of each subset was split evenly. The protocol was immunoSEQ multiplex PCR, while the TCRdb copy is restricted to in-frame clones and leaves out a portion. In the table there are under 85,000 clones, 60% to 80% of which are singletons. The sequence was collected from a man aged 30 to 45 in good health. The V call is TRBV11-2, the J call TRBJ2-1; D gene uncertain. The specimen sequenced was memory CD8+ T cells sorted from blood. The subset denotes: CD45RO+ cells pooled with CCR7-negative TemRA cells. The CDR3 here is CASSLNISPYNEQFF. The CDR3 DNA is TGTGCCAGCAGCCTCAACATTTCCCCGTACAATGAGCAGTTCTTC.